A single sample gave rise to the 6 T cell receptor beta chains below, sequenced in a study of molecular identifiers for immune sequencing clone quantification. MiXCR, applied by TCRdb to the PCR reads, yields one record per CDR3 protein. Of over 300,000 distinct CDR3 sequences in the sample, about 23% were seen once. Sequencing was performed on naive CD8+ T cells from blood, with Jurkat cell RNA spiked in. Noted subset: FACS-sorted CD8+CD4-CCR7+CD45RA+ naive T cells. Every receptor here comes from a human donor in good health. Some libraries in this study had Jurkat cell RNA spiked in.

This clonotype showed up many times. The J gene is TRBJ2-7, the V gene TRBV4-3; D could derive from TRBD1 or TRBD2 (6 bases each). The germline V and J ends were trimmed by 0 bases and 3 bases, with 9 bases remaining between them. The V gene's germline CDR1 is LGHNA and CDR2 YSLEER. There are 14 residues in the CDR3. The CDR3 DNA reads TGCGCCAGCAGCCAAGAAGGGGGGAGCTACGAGCAGTACTTC. It yields the protein CASSQEGGSYEQYF.

In this sample, this clonotype turned up many times. The V and J genes are TRBV12-3 or TRBV12-4 and TRBJ2-4, with TRBD2 matching over 9 bases. Germline trimming cut 4 bases from V and 0 bases from J; bases unmatched to any gene: 1. The CDR3 runs 15 residues. CDR3 nucleotides: TGTGCCAGCAGTTCTAGCGGGGAAGCCAAAAACATTCAGTACTTC. Translation: CASSSSGEAKNIQYF.

This clonotype showed up many times. V and J are TRBV29-1 and TRBJ2-7, with a tentative D call TRBD1 (5 bases). CDR3 size: 14 residues. Per the germline V gene, CDR1 is SQVTM and CDR2 is ANQGSEA. The ends were cut back, 0 bases at V and 5 bases at J, with 14 bases in the middle. The DNA of the CDR3 is TGCAGCGTTGAAGATCAATTAGGGGTCAACGAGCAGTACTTC. Its translation: CSVEDQLGVNEQYF.

A few counts support this clonotype. The DNA for the CDR3 is TGTGCCAGCAGCTTACTTCGGGAAGAGCGCAATCAGCCCCAGCATTTT. Translated, it gives CASSLLREERNQPQHF. The rearrangement joins TRBV7-2 to TRBJ1-5, with D unclear. The germline V and J ends were trimmed by 2 bases and 2 bases, with 13 bases remaining between them. CDR1 is SGHTA, CDR2 FQGNSA, per germline. The CDR3 is 16 amino acids.

This clonotype appeared many times. V is TRBV19 and J is TRBJ2-7; D is unclear. This CDR3 is built from 14 residues. V was pared by 3 bases and J by 4 bases, with 13 bases between. Germline V gene sequence: CDR1 LNHDA, CDR2 SQIVND (reference sequence). The CDR3 sequence is CASSMYGETYEQYF. The CDR3 DNA is TGTGCCAGTAGTATGTACGGAGAAACGTACGAGCAGTACTTC.

There are many counts of this clonotype. This chain uses TRBV24-1 with TRBJ2-1; a weak D match, TRBD2 (6 bases). Germline CDR1 is KGHDR and CDR2 is SFDVKD. Trimming shortened V by 2 bases and J by 7 bases, and 8 bases separated the two germline ends. CDR3 length: 13 amino acids. The CDR3 sequence: CATSDSTSNEQFF. In DNA form, the CDR3 reads TGTGCCACCAGTGATTCGACTAGTAATGAGCAGTTCTTC.